This T cell receptor (beta chain) was recorded in a study of blood T cell repertoires in COVID-19. Turning to the study itself: Samples representing acute and convalescent COVID-19 were sourced from the United States, Italy and Spain. PBMCs, B-cell-depleted T cells, or T cells provided the cDNA or gDNA that made up the material.

Original processing methods: Amplified reference gene primers provided the basis for estimating nucleated cell counts. TCRdb keeps only in-frame clones here, not all; method: immunoSEQ multiplex PCR. The V and J calls and clone size come from that table; D and trimming were worked out from the DNA. In the table there are 250,000 or so clones, 86% of which are singletons. This CDR3 is built from 16 residues. Trimming removed 4 bases from V and 7 bases from J; junction bases left unmatched: 17. Germline V gene data show CDR1 as SQVTM and CDR2 as ANQGSEA. This chain uses TRBV29-1 with TRBJ1-1, with 8 bases identical to TRBD1. This clonotype was obtained from a woman aged 25 to 45 with active or convalescent COVID-19. Specimen: peripheral blood. The CDR3 protein is CSVVLFQGARVGEAFF. The CDR3 bases are TGCAGCGTTGTTCTTTTTCAGGGGGCGCGGGTGGGTGAAGCTTTCTTT.